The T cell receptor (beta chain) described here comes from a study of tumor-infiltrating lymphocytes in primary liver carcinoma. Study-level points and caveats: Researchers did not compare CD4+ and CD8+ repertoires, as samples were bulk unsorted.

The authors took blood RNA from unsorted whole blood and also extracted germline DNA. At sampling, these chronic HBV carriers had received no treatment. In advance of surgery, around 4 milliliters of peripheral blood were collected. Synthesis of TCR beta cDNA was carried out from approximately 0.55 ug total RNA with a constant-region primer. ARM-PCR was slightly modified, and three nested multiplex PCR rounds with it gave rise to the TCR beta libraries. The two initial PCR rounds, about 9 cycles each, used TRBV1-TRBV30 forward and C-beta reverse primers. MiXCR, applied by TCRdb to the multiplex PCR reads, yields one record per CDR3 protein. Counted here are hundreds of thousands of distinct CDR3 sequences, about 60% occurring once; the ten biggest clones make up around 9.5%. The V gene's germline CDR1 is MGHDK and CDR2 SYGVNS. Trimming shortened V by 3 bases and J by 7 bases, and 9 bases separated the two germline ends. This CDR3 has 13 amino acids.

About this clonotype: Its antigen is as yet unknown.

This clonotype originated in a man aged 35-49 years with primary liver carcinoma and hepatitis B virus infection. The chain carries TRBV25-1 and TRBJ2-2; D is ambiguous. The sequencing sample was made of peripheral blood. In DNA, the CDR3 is TGTGCCAGCAGTGACAGTATCGGCGGGGAGCTGTTTTTT. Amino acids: CASSDSIGGELFF.